This T cell receptor beta chain was observed in a study of T cell repertoires in cytomegalovirus infection. Study details: Selection of CMV epitopes for the study included recently identified HLA-C-restricted and well-studied HLA-B-restricted ones. Matching HLA type and CMV infection were both indicated by public TCR beta signatures.

This clonotype was seen repeatedly, ten times or more. Its specificity is unknown. TCRdb analysed the reads with MiXCR anew, one entry per CDR3 protein. The data contain 45,000 to 50,000 distinct CDR3 sequences, around 18% of them seen just once; the ten biggest clones take up approximately 55%. Sequenced here: CD8+ T cells from cultured PBMCs, sampled from culture after CMV antigen stimulation. This receptor was identified in a human donor in good health (CMV status not recorded). Some clones in this sample may be carry-over from other donors' samples.

Here the CDR3 DNA reads TGTGCCAGCACCTCAGGGCTAGCGGGGGGGATACTATACAATGAGCAGTTCTTC. Its translation: CASTSGLAGGILYNEQFF. The genes are TRBV12-3 or TRBV12-4 and TRBJ2-1; 12 bases align to TRBD2. The junction had 14 bases not matched to a gene; V was cut back by 7 bases and J by 4 bases. The CDR3 loop spans 18 amino acids.